The clone carrying this T cell receptor beta chain was recorded many times. This beta chain slipped into a library made for alpha chains as a stray read, so its size is not meaningful. This entry comes from a study of spatial heterogeneity in lung cancer. About the research overall: Detected sequences consistently included more beta-chain ones than alpha-chain ones. The average count in raw reads for each unique TCR and UMI combination exceeded 8.5 appearances.

Trimming shortened V by 0 bases and J by 7 bases, and 12 bases separated the two germline ends. Germline-derived CDR1 and CDR2 are SGHTA and FQGTGA. The CDR3 spans 15 residues. As to time point: sample taken at primary tumor resection. There were roughly 72 donors, all of them untreated patients with early-stage non-small cell lung cancer. Sequencing covered unsorted whole RNA taken from tumor, nontumor lung or frozen PBMC. From the 5' RACE reads, TCRdb called clonotypes with MiXCR, one entry per CDR3 protein. Of some 16,000 distinct CDR3 sequences in the sample, just over 3.5% were seen once. The sequencing used normal lung tissue next to the tumor, collected at surgery. The sequence derives from a male donor with early-stage non-small cell lung cancer. This rearrangement joins TRBV7-3 to TRBJ2-2, with D possibly being TRBD1 (6 bases). The DNA for the CDR3 is TGTGCCAGCAGCTTAACCTCAGGGGACCACGGGGAGCTGTTTTTT. Translation gives CASSLTSGDHGELFF.